These T cell receptor beta chains were read from a single sample in a study of shared clonotypes between healthy human individuals. Sequencing was performed with immunoSEQ multiplex PCR; in TCRdb, only in-frame clones are kept and a portion is missing. The sample lists roughly 700,000 clones, 74% occurring once. The sample consisted of memory CD4+ T cells sorted from blood. All receptors come from a woman in her twenties or thirties in good health. The CDR3 runs from the conserved cysteine through the conserved F or W.

j_gene | v_gene | CDR3aa
TRBJ2-1 | TRBV11-3 | CASSLRGQTYNEQFF
TRBJ2-5 | TRBV6-5 | CASRKHRDREETQYF
TRBJ2-3 | TRBV9 | CASSVGTPKDTQYF
TRBJ2-1 | TRBV10-3 | CAISDSTGTRDEQFF
TRBJ2-1 | TRBV18 | CASSPGSNYNEQFF
TRBJ2-1 | TRBV6-1 | CASRSIEQFF
TRBJ2-6 | TRBV7-9 | CASSFAGANVLTF
TRBJ1-5 | TRBV25-1 | CASSESGLNNQPQHF
TRBJ2-3 | TRBV5-4 | CASSLAAASTDTQYF
TRBJ2-2 | TRBV6-6 | CASSYARAVGELFF
TRBJ1-5 | TRBV19 | CASSSTGGHQPQHF